These 25 T cell receptor beta chains share one sample of origin, sequenced in a study of T cell repertoires in cytomegalovirus infection. These receptors are not linked to any known antigen. MiXCR, run by TCRdb on the reads, gives a single entry per CDR3 protein. The data contain under 90,000 distinct CDR3 sequences, about 23% of them singletons. The sample was PBMCs, sequenced either directly or after in vitro stimulation (not recorded which). These receptors were collected from a human donor in good health (CMV status not recorded). Some clones in this sample may be carry-over from other donors' samples.

The chain uses TRBV4-3 and TRBJ1-2, with a weak D call TRBD1 (5 bases). This CDR3 is 17 amino acids long. V lost 0 bases, J lost 4 bases, and 18 bases lay in between. Germline V gene data show CDR1 as LGHNA and CDR2 as YSLEER. The chain's CDR3 is CASSQEVWTSPPYGYTF. In DNA form, the CDR3 reads TGCGCCAGCAGCCAAGAAGTGTGGACAAGTCCACCCTATGGCTACACCTTC.

This clonotype was detected ten times or more. This chain joins TRBV7-8 and TRBJ2-5, with a weak D call TRBD1 (6 bases). Germline CDR1 is SGHVS and CDR2 is FQNEAQ. CDR3 length: 15 amino acids. The V end lost 1 base, the J end lost 1 base, and 10 bases lay between the germline ends. CDR3: CASSLVRGPQETQYF. In nucleotides, the CDR3 is TGTGCCAGCAGCTTAGTCAGGGGACCCCAAGAGACCCAGTACTTC.

CDR3 loop: CASSPTRGTDTQYF. The CDR3 nucleotides read TGTGCCAGCAGTCCCACCCGGGGCACAGATACGCAGTATTTT. The genes are TRBV6-1 and TRBJ2-3; D is unresolved. The CDR3 sequence is 14 residues long. Trimming took off 5 bases at V and 1 base at J, with 10 bases between the two ends. Germline V gene sequence: CDR1 MNHNS, CDR2 SASEGT.

On this clonotype itself: The CDR3 does not end in the conserved phenylalanine or tryptophan, so this is likely a read error. V usage is TRBV7-2 and J usage is TRBJ2-5, with D possibly TRBD1 on 5 matching bases. The CDR3 has 13 amino acids. The ends were cut back, 1 base at V and 3 bases at J, with 6 bases in the middle. In germline, CDR1 is SGHTA, CDR2 FQGNSA. CDR3 sequence (DNA): TGTGCCAGCAGCTTAGTCAGGGAAGAGACCCAGTACTCC. It specifies CASSLVREETQYS.

This chain uses TRBV20-1 with TRBJ2-5; TRBD1 agrees at 9 bases. With V trimmed by 6 bases and J by 5 bases, 7 bases remained unmatched. The CDR3 has 13 residues. Germline CDR1 DFQATT, CDR2 SNEGSKA (reference sequence). The CDR3 DNA follows: TGCAGTGCCGGGACAGGGACGGGGGAGACCCAGTACTTC. This encodes CSAGTGTGETQYF.

This clonotype was seen many times. The chain couples TRBV7-2 to TRBJ1-1, with D unclear. The V gene lost 2 bases and the J gene lost 0 bases, with 7 bases spanning the gap. This CDR3 is built from 14 residues. Germline lookup yields CDR1 SGHTA and CDR2 FQGNSA. The DNA of the CDR3 is TGTGCCAGCAGCTTAACACTCCTGAACACTGAAGCTTTCTTT. This sequence encodes CASSLTLLNTEAFF.

This clonotype was recorded many times. J is TRBJ1-1 and V is TRBV6-1; no firm D call. Germline CDR1 and CDR2: MNHNS and SASEGT. Trimming cost V 5 bases and J 6 bases, with 13 bases left between them. CDR3 size: 13 residues. The CDR3 nucleotides read TGTGCCAGCAGTCCCCCGGAGAGTCCTGAAGCTTTCTTT. Amino acids: CASSPPESPEAFF.

The chain uses TRBV13 and TRBJ2-7; no firm D call. The V end lost 0 bases, the J end lost 6 bases, and 15 bases lay between the germline ends. Germline V gene data show CDR1 as PRHDT and CDR2 as FYEKMQ (reference sequence). The CDR3 consists of 15 residues. The DNA of the CDR3 is TGTGCCAGCAGCTTAGGCCTCAGTTACCGCTCCGAGCAGTACTTC. As protein: CASSLGLSYRSEQYF.

This clonotype was found many times. The V and J genes are TRBV7-8 and TRBJ2-7, with D uncertain. The germline gives CDR1 SGHVS, CDR2 FQNEAQ. V lost 5 bases to trimming and J lost 7 bases, with 9 bases between them. This CDR3 spans 11 amino acids. CDR3 in amino acids: CASSVVGEQYF. CDR3 sequence (DNA): TGTGCCAGCAGCGTCGTAGGGGAGCAGTACTTC.

The chain combines TRBV12-3 or TRBV12-4 with TRBJ1-1; TRBD1 matches at 12 bases. After removal of 7 bases from V and 10 bases from J, the junction contained 10 bases not matched to a gene. The CDR3 extends over 14 amino acids. This CDR3 is CASTPGDRGRGAFF. CDR3 DNA: TGTGCCAGCACCCCGGGGGACAGGGGGCGCGGAGCTTTCTTT.

The gene calls are TRBV6-2 or TRBV6-3 and TRBJ2-5, with a weak D call TRBD2 (5 bases). CDR3 length: 13 residues. CDR1 MNHEY and CDR2 SVGEGT come from the germline V gene. V lost 9 bases, J lost 5 bases, and 16 bases lay in between. CDR3 DNA sequence: TGTGCCAGTCAGGAGGTGACTGGCGAGACCCAGTACTTC. This gives the protein CASQEVTGETQYF.

V gene TRBV7-9 combines with J gene TRBJ2-1; TRBD1 agrees at 7 bases. V lost 1 base and J lost 15; bases outside the gene matches: 6. The CDR3 covers 12 residues. Germline CDR1 SEHNR, CDR2 FQNEAQ (reference sequence). CDR3 nucleotide sequence: TGTGCCAGCAGCTTAGGGGGACAGCGCCCGTTCTTC. Translating gives CASSLGGQRPFF. The full variable domain, in which reference TRBV7-9 and TRBJ2-1 provide the parts outside the CDR3, is DTGVSQNPRHKITKRGQNVTFRCDPISEHNRLYWYRQTLGQGPEFLTYFQNEAQLEKSRLLSDRFSAERPKGSFSTLEIQRTEQGDSAMYLCASSLGGQRPFFGPGTRLTVL.

The chain combines TRBV12-3 or TRBV12-4 with TRBJ2-7; D is perhaps TRBD1 (6 bases). Trimming took off 5 bases at V and 5 bases at J, with 19 bases between the two ends. The CDR3 totals 15 residues. In nucleotides, the CDR3 is TGTGCCAGCAGTCCCACGGGGCAGGGGCGGCACGAGCAGTACGTC. The encoded protein is CASSPTGQGRHEQYV.

The rearrangement joins TRBV7-2 to TRBJ2-7; D ambiguous. The CDR3 sequence is 14 residues long. Germline V lookup: CDR1 SGHTA, CDR2 FQGNSA. Trimming pared 5 bases from V and 0 bases from J, leaving 11 bases between. Here the CDR3 reads CASSPSLSSYEQYF. The CDR3 nucleotides are TGTGCCAGCAGCCCCTCCCTGAGCTCCTACGAGCAGTACTTC.

There are many counts of this clonotype. This chain links TRBV7-2 with TRBJ1-1, with D hard to call. Germline V gives CDR1 SGHTA, CDR2 FQGNSA. This CDR3 region has 12 residues. Trimming took off 2 bases at V and 2 bases at J, with 3 bases between the two ends. CDR3 nucleotide sequence: TGTGCCAGCAGCTTAACAAACACTGAAGCTTTCTTT. Translated: CASSLTNTEAFF.

The V call is TRBV29-1, the J call TRBJ2-3, with 8 positions matching TRBD1. CDR1 and CDR2 (germline): SQVTM, ANQGSEA. This CDR3 spans 13 amino acids. The V segment lost 5 bases and the J segment 2 bases; nucleotides outside the gene matches: 3. DNA of the CDR3: TGCAGCGTTAGGGGACAGGTCACAGATACGCAGTATTTT. Translation gives CSVRGQVTDTQYF.

This clonotype has a handful of counts. J is TRBJ2-1 and V is TRBV7-9; D might be TRBD1 or TRBD2, each matching 5 bases. CDR1 is SEHNR, CDR2 FQNEAQ, per germline (reference sequence). This CDR3 has 12 amino acids. The V end was cut by 2 bases, the J end by 11 bases, with 10 bases between. CDR3 residues: CASSLFGGQQFF. The CDR3 DNA reads as TGTGCCAGCAGCTTATTTGGGGGTCAGCAGTTCTTC.

The chain is built from TRBV4-1 and TRBJ2-1, with 11 bases that match TRBD2. The germline gives CDR1 MGHRA, CDR2 YSYEKL. With 5 bases clipped from V and 6 bases from J, the junction kept 12 bases outside the gene matches. The CDR3 totals 17 residues. As DNA, the CDR3 is TGCGCCAGCAGCTCTACGACTAGCGGGAATCCTCGCAATGAGCAGTTCTTC. It yields the protein CASSSTTSGNPRNEQFF.

In this sample, this clonotype turned up a few times. This rearrangement joins TRBV6-6 to TRBJ2-7; D not certain. The CDR3 is made up of 12 amino acids. V lost 2 bases and J lost 9, with 11 bases in between. Germline V gene lookup returns CDR1 MNHNY and CDR2 SVGAGI (reference sequence). The CDR3 is CASSYQDGVQYV. CDR3 coding DNA: TGTGCCAGCAGTTACCAAGATGGCGTGCAGTACGTC.

This clonotype has just a few counts. The rearrangement links TRBV28 to TRBJ1-1; D gene uncertain. The CDR3 is 12 residues long. Trimming cost V 4 bases and J 5 bases, with 8 bases left between them. The germline V gene has CDR1 MDHEN and CDR2 SYDVKM. CDR3 coding DNA: TGTGCCAGCAGTTCCCTGGGGACTGAAGCTTTCTTT. Translation: CASSSLGTEAFF.

This clonotype occurred a few times. The chain employs TRBV11-1 and TRBJ1-1; D is undetermined. The V and J ends lost 5 bases and 1 base respectively, with 11 bases between them. CDR3 size: 14 residues. Germline V gene lookup returns CDR1 SGHAT and CDR2 FQDESV (reference sequence). Here the CDR3 reads CASSPRPRNTEAFF. The CDR3 region has the DNA TGTGCCAGCAGCCCCAGACCCCGGAACACTGAAGCTTTCTTT.

The CDR3 DNA follows: TGTGCCAGCACCTTAGGTGTACAGCCCTCTGGAAACACCATATATTTT. It encodes CASTLGVQPSGNTIYF. The V call is TRBV28, the J call TRBJ1-3; unclear D gene. Trimming took off 7 bases at V and 0 bases at J, with 16 bases between the two ends. From germline, CDR1 is MDHEN and CDR2 SYDVKM. The CDR3 totals 16 residues. Complete variable domain (other parts from reference TRBV28 and TRBJ1-3): DVKVTQSSRYLVKRTGEKVFLECVQDMDHENMFWYRQDPGLGLRLIYFSYDVKMKEKGDIPEGYSVSREKKERFSLILESASTNQTSMYLCASTLGVQPSGNTIYFGEGSWLTVV.

This clonotype was seen ten or more times. DNA of the CDR3: TGTGCCAGCAGCTTAAGTGATGAGCAGTTCTTC. It is translated as CASSLSDEQFF. The chain recombines TRBV7-8 with TRBJ2-1; D is unclear. The CDR3 runs to 11 residues. Trimming shortened V by 2 bases and J by 8 bases, and 4 bases separated the two germline ends. Per germline, CDR1 SGHVS and CDR2 FQNEAQ.

This sequence joins TRBV7-2 and TRBJ2-7; tentative D call: TRBD2 (5 bases). CDR3 length: 14 amino acids. Germline CDR1 is SGHTA and CDR2 is FQGNSA. Trimming removed 1 base at V and 5 bases at J, with 12 bases between. CDR3 protein: CASSLGRHSNEQYV. In DNA form, the CDR3 reads TGTGCCAGCAGCTTAGGGAGGCACTCGAACGAGCAGTACGTC.

The V call is TRBV6-6, the J call TRBJ2-1; D may be TRBD1 (5 bases). Germline CDR1 is MNHNY and CDR2 is SVGAGI (reference sequence). This CDR3 has 16 amino acids. Trimming left V 6 bases short and J 3 bases short, with 18 bases between. The CDR3: CASRIPAAGNYNEQFF. In DNA form, the CDR3 reads TGTGCCAGCAGGATTCCCGCGGCAGGGAACTACAATGAGCAGTTCTTC.